This TCR beta chain is from a study of cytomegalovirus exposure and HLA in healthy donors. PCR used 60 Vbeta primers and 13 Jbeta primers. The assay was immunoSEQ multiplex PCR, and TCRdb's table has in-frame clones only and misses some. The sample table sets out around 210,000 clones. V shed 6 bases and J 9 bases; nucleotides not matched to a gene: 4. This CDR3 region has 12 residues. Germline lookup yields CDR1 SNHLY and CDR2 FYNNEI. The chain uses TRBV2 and TRBJ1-2, with 10 bases matching TRBD1. The sequence was obtained from a woman aged 25-40 years in good health and CMV-seropositive. Sequencing was done on a sample of PBMCs. CDR3 region: CASRDRGPSYTF. CDR3 bases: TGTGCCAGCAGAGACAGGGGGCCGAGCTACACCTTC.